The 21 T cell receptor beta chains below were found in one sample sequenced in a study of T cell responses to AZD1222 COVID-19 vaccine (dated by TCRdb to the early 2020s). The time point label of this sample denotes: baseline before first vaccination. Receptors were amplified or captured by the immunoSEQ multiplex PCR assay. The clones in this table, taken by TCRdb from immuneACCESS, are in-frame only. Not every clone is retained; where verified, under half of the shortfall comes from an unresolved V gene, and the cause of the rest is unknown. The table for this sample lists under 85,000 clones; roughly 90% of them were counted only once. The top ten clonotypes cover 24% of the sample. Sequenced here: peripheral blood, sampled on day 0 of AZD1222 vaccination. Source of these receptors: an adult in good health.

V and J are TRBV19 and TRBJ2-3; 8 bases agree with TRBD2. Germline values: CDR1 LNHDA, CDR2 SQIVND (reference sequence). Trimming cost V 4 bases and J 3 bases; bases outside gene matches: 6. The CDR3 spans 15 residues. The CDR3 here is CASSRGGRFTDTQYF. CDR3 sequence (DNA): TGTGCCAGTAGTAGGGGCGGGAGGTTTACAGATACGCAGTATTTT.

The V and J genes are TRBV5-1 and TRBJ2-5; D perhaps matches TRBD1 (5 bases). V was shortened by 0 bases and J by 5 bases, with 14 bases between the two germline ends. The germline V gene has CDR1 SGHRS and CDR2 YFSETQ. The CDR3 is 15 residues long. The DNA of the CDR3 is TGCGCCAGCAGCTTGGAGTTCTTGCCAGGGGAGACCCAGTACTTC. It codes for CASSLEFLPGETQYF.

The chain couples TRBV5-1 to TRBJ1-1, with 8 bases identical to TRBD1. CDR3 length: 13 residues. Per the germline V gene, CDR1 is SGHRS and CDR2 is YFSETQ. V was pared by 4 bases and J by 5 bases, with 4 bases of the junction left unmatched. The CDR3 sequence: CASSGTGGTEAFF. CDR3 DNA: TGCGCCAGCAGCGGGACAGGTGGAACTGAAGCTTTCTTT.

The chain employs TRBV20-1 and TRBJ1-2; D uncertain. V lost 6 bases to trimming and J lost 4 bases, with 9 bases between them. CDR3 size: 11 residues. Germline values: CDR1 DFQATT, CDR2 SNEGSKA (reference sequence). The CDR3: CSAPAVYGYTF. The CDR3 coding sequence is TGCAGTGCCCCGGCAGTCTATGGCTACACCTTC.

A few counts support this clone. The CDR3 region is CASSKIGFGGEKLFF. In nucleotides, the CDR3 is TGTGCCAGCAGCAAAATTGGGTTCGGTGGTGAAAAACTGTTTTTT. The chain couples TRBV21-1 to TRBJ1-4. TRBV21-1 is classified as a pseudogene. This CDR3 contains 15 residues.

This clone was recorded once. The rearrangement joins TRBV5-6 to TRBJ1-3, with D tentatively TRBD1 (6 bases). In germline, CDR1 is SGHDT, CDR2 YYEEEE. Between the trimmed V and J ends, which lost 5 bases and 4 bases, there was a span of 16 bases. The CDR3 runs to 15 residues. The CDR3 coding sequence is TGTGCCAGCAGATCTGCGACAGGATGGGGAAACACCATATATTTT. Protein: CASRSATGWGNTIYF.

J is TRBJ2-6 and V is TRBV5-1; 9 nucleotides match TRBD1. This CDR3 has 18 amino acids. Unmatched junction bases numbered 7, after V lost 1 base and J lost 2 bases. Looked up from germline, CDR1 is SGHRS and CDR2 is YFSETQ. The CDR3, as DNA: TGCGCCAGCAGCTTGTGGGGACAGGGAAGCCCTGGGGCCAACGTCCTGACTTTC. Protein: CASSLWGQGSPGANVLTF.

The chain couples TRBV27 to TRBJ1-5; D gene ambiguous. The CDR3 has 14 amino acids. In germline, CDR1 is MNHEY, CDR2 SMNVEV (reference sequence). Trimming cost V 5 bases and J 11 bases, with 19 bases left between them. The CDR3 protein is CASSPRTTAMSQHF. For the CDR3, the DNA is TGTGCCAGCAGTCCCCGAACCACAGCCATGTCCCAGCATTTT.

Here the CDR3 reads CASSLPDGANVLTF. CDR3 bases: TGTGCCAGCAGCTTGCCAGATGGGGCCAACGTCCTGACTTTC. The chain has TRBV5-4 and TRBJ2-6; D is unclear. Germline CDR1 SGHNT, CDR2 YYREEE (reference sequence). V lost 1 base to trimming and J lost 3 bases, with 5 bases between them. CDR3 length: 14 amino acids. Complete variable domain (other parts from reference TRBV5-4 and TRBJ2-6): ETGVTQSPTHLIKTRGQQVTLRCSSQSGHNTVSWYQQALGQGPQFIFQYYREEENGRGNFPPRFSGLQFPNYSSELNVNALELDDSALYLCASSLPDGANVLTFGAGSRLTVL.

The chain's CDR3 is CASSLARGEGPTNYGYTF. CDR3 in DNA: TGTGCCAGCAGTTTGGCGAGGGGGGAGGGACCCACTAACTATGGCTACACCTTC. This chain connects TRBV28 to TRBJ1-2, with D perhaps TRBD1 (6 bases). This CDR3 has 18 residues. V was cut by 3 bases and J by 0 bases, with 20 bases left in between. Per the germline V gene, CDR1 is MDHEN and CDR2 is SYDVKM.

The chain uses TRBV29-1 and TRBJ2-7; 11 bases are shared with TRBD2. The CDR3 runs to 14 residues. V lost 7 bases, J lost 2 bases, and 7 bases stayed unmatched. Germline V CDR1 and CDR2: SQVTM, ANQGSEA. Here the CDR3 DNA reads TGCAGCGCTTCGACTAGCGGGGTAACCTACGAGCAGTACTTC. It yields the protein CSASTSGVTYEQYF.

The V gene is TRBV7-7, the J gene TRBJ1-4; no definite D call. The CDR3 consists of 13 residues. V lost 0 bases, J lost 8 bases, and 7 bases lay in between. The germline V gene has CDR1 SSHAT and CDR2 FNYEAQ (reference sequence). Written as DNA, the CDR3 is TGTGCCAGCAGCTTAGCATCGGGGGAAAAACTGTTTTTT. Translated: CASSLASGEKLFF. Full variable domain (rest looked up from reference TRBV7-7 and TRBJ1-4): GAGVSQSPRYKVTKRGQDVTLRCDPISSHATLYWYQQALGQGPEFLTYFNYEAQPDKSGLPSDRFSAERPEGSISTLTIQRTEQRDSAMYRCASSLASGEKLFFGSGTQLSVL.

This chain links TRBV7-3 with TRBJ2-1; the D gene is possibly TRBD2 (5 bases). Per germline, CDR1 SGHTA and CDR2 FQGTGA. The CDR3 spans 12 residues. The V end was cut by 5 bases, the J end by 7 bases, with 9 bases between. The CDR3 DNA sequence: TGTGCCAGCAGCGAGGGTTTTAATGAGCAGTTCTTC. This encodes CASSEGFNEQFF.

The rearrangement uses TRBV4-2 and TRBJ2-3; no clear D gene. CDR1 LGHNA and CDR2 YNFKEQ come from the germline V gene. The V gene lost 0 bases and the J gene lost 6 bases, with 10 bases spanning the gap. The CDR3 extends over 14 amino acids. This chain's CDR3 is CASSQDGLSDTQYF. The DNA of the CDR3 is TGTGCCAGCAGCCAAGATGGGCTTTCGGATACGCAGTATTTT.

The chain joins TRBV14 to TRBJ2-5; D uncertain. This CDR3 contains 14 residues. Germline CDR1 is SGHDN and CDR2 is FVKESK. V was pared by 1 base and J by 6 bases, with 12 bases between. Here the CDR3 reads CASSQVGYQQTQYF. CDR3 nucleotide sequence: TGTGCCAGCAGCCAAGTTGGGTATCAGCAGACCCAGTACTTC.

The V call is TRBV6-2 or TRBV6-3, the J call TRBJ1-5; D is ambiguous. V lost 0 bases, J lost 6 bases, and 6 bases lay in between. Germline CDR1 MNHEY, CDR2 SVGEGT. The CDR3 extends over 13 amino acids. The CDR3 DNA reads TGTGCCAGCAGTTACTCTACACGTCAGCCCCAGCATTTT. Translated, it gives CASSYSTRQPQHF.

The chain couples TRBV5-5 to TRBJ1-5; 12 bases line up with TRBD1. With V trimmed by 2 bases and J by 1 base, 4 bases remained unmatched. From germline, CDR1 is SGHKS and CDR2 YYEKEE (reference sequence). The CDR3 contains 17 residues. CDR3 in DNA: TGTGCCAGCAGCTTCGGGACAGGGGGCTGGAGCAATCAGCCCCAGCATTTT. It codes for CASSFGTGGWSNQPQHF.

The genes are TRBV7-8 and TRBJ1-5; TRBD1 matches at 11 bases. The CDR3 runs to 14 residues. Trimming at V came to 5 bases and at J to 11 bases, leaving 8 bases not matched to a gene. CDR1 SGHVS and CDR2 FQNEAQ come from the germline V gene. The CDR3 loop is CASSPGQGVSAQHF. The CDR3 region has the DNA TGTGCCAGCAGCCCGGGACAGGGGGTTTCGGCCCAGCATTTT.

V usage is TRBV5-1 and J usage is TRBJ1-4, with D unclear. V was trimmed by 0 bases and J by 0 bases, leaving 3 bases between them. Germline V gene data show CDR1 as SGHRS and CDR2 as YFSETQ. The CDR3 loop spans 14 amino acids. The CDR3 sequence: CASSLGATNEKLFF. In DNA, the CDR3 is TGCGCCAGCAGCTTGGGGGCAACTAATGAAAAACTGTTTTTT. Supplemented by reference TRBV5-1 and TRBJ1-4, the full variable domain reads KAGVTQTPRYLIKTRGQQVTLSCSPISGHRSVSWYQQTPGQGLQFLFEYFSETQRNKGNFPGRFSGRQFSNSRSEMNVSTLELGDSALYLCASSLGATNEKLFFGSGTQLSVL.

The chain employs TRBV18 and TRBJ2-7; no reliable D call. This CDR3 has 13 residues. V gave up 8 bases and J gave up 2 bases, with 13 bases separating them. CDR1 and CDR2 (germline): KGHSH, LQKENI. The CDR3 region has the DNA TGTGCCAGCGCCAGAGTAGGCGCCTACGAGCAGTACTTC. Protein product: CASARVGAYEQYF.

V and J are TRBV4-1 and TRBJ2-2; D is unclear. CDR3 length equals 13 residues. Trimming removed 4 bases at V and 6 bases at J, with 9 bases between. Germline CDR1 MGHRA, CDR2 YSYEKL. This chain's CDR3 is CASSPSWSGELFF. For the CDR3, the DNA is TGCGCCAGCAGCCCCTCGTGGTCCGGGGAGCTGTTTTTT.